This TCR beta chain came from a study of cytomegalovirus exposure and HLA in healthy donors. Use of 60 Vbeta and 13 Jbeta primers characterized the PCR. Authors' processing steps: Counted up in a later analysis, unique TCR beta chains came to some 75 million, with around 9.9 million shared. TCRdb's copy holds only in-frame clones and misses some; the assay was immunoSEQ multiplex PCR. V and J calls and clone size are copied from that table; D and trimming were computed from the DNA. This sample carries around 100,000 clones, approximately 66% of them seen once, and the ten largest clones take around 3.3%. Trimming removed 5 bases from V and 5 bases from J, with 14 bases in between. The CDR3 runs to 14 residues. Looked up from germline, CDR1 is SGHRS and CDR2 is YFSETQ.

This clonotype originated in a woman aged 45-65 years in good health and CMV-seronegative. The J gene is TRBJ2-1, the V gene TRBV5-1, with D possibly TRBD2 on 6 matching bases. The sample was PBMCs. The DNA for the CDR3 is TGCGCCAGCAGAAGGGGTAGCGGAAACAATGAGCAGTTCTTC. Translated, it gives CASRRGSGNNEQFF.